This entry lists 3 T cell receptor beta chains sequenced from one sample in a study of neurological immune-mediated disorders. TCRdb passed the 5' RACE reads through MiXCR, listing each CDR3 protein once. The sample carries approximately 58,000 distinct CDR3 sequences, about 8% recorded once. The time point denotes: longitudinal time-point 3. Source material: PBMCs. The receptors shown here come from a woman aged 40 to 55 in good health.

This clonotype was counted at least ten times. This rearrangement joins TRBV4-3 to TRBJ2-6, with D possibly matching TRBD1 (5 bases). The germline gives CDR1 LGHNA, CDR2 YSLEER. This CDR3 comprises 16 residues. Trimming shortened V by 4 bases and J by 3 bases, and 13 bases separated the two germline ends. CDR3 in DNA: TGCGCCAGCAGCCCAGAAGGGGCAGGTGGGGCCAACGTCCTGACTTTC. Encoded protein: CASSPEGAGGANVLTF.

This clonotype was seen at least ten times. This chain links TRBV5-6 with TRBJ1-1; D perhaps matches TRBD1 (6 bases). V lost 4 bases, J lost 4 bases, and 17 bases lay in between. This CDR3 has 15 amino acids. Germline V gene data show CDR1 as SGHDT and CDR2 as YYEEEE. CDR3 coding DNA: TGTGCCAGCAGCAAGGAACAGGGTTATAGCACTGAAGCTTTCTTT. It is translated as CASSKEQGYSTEAFF.

As for this clonotype: A much larger clone is a single base away; this may be a read error. This chain joins TRBV6-2 or TRBV6-3 and TRBJ2-6; no reliable D call. Germline lookup yields CDR1 MNHEY and CDR2 SVGEGT. The CDR3 has 15 amino acids. The CDR3 loop is CASLFGSSGDNVLTF. CDR3 DNA: TGTGCCAGCTTGTTTGGATCCTCTGGGGACAACGTCCTGACTTTC.